Listed here is a single TCR beta chain. The antigen remains unidentified. This record comes from a study of T cell clonotyping in hematopoietic cell transplantation. Study-level background: Cytoreduction preceded collection of pretransplant recipient samples.

Notes on the study in general: CD4 and CD8 repertoire contributions could not be separated without sorting. Recipient TCR diversity dropped after transplant; expanded clonotypes rose from day 30 to 180.

Method: immunoSEQ multiplex PCR; TCRdb's copy keeps in-frame clones and lacks some. The data contain about 9,200 clones, about 88% of them singletons. The CDR3 has 16 amino acids. CDR1 and CDR2 (germline): SGHAT, FQNNGV. V was pared by 5 bases and J by 0 bases, with 14 bases between. Time point here: recipient sample about 28 days before transplant, after cytoreduction. Samples: about 28 days before transplant, then days 30, 100 and 180 after. This specimen consisted of peripheral blood mononuclear cells, obtained before stem cell transplant. This TCR derives from a woman aged 60-75 years with acute myeloid leukemia. Some clones in this sample may be carry-over from other donors' samples. The chain is built from TRBV11-2 and TRBJ1-3, with D possibly being TRBD1 (6 bases). CDR3 coding DNA: TGTGCCAGCAGCATAGGACAGTCTTCCTCTGGAAACACCATATATTTT. Protein sequence: CASSIGQSSSGNTIYF.